These 17 T cell receptor beta chains came from one sample sequenced in a study of blood T cell repertoires in COVID-19. Assay: immunoSEQ multiplex PCR; the TCRdb copy retains only in-frame clones and omits some. The sample yields roughly 150,000 clones, about 86% seen once. Material: peripheral blood. The receptors come from a woman of 80 years or more with acute or convalescent COVID-19.

The genes are TRBV6-5 and TRBJ1-1; 7 positions match TRBD1. The CDR3 is 14 residues long. Germline lookup yields CDR1 MNHEY and CDR2 SVGAGI. The CDR3, as DNA: TGTGTCTCGGTCCTAGAGACAGGGCGGACTGAAGCTTTCTTT. This gives the protein CVSVLETGRTEAFF.

This clone has a handful of counts. The chain carries TRBV6-5 and TRBJ2-7; D gene uncertain. The CDR3 sequence is 14 residues long. Between the trimmed V and J ends, which lost 7 bases and 2 bases, there was a span of 15 bases. Germline lookup yields CDR1 MNHEY and CDR2 SVGAGI. DNA for the CDR3: TGTGCCAGCATGAGAGCTAGGAGTGCCTACGAGCAGTACTTC. Its protein is CASMRARSAYEQYF.

This chain joins TRBV30 and TRBJ1-6, with 10 bases lining up with TRBD1. Germline V gene data show CDR1 as GTSNPN and CDR2 as SVGIG (reference sequence). After removal of 4 bases from V and 10 bases from J, the junction contained 4 bases not matched to a gene. The CDR3 has 13 residues. The chain's CDR3 is CAWTGQGGSPLHF. The CDR3, as DNA: TGTGCCTGGACCGGACAGGGGGGATCACCCCTCCACTTT.

This clone was seen only once. This chain links TRBV5-4 with TRBJ2-2, with 9 bases matching TRBD1. CDR1 is SGHNT and CDR2 is YYREEE in the germline V gene (reference sequence). The length of the CDR3 is 15 residues. The V gene end was trimmed by 4 bases and the J gene end by 6 bases; junction bases not matched to a gene: 7. This chain's CDR3 is CASSQGTGLSGELFF. The DNA for the CDR3 is TGTGCCAGCAGCCAAGGGACAGGGCTATCCGGGGAGCTGTTTTTT.

V and J are TRBV6-4 and TRBJ2-2, with D perhaps TRBD2 (5 bases). Trimming took 5 bases from V and 6 from J, leaving 16 bases between them. Germline-derived CDR1 and CDR2 are MRHNA and SNTAGT. This CDR3 spans 15 amino acids. The DNA for the CDR3 is TGTGCCAGCAGTTCCGGGAATGAGGTACCCGGGGAGCTGTTTTTT. Protein: CASSSGNEVPGELFF.

J is TRBJ1-6 and V is TRBV6-5; possibly TRBD1 for D (5 bases). There are 12 residues in the CDR3. CDR1 is MNHEY and CDR2 is SVGAGI in the germline V gene. V was clipped by 6 bases and J by 7 bases, with 7 bases between them. The CDR3 loop is CASSRVNSPLHF. CDR3 sequence (DNA): TGTGCCAGCAGCAGGGTAAATTCACCCCTCCACTTT.

The gene calls are TRBV28 and TRBJ1-5; D remains ambiguous. The CDR3 covers 17 residues. V lost 8 bases and J 2 bases, leaving 22 bases between the germline ends. Germline V gene sequence: CDR1 MDHEN, CDR2 SYDVKM. CDR3 DNA sequence: TGTGCCAGCGGGGAACCGGACTCCCCATGGGGCAATCAGCCCCAGCATTTT. It is translated as CASGEPDSPWGNQPQHF.

This clone has a single count. The gene calls are TRBV6-5 and TRBJ1-1; 8 bases are shared with TRBD1. The CDR3 consists of 15 residues. The V and J ends lost 7 bases and 3 bases, in that order; junction bases with no gene match: 10. Germline CDR1 and CDR2: MNHEY and SVGAGI. The CDR3 reads CASTKGGRGHTEAFF. CDR3 DNA: TGTGCCAGCACCAAGGGAGGCAGGGGGCACACTGAAGCTTTCTTT.

The chain uses TRBV4-1 and TRBJ2-1; a possible D gene is TRBD2 (5 bases). V was clipped by 4 bases and J by 6 bases, with 16 bases between them. CDR1 is MGHRA, CDR2 YSYEKL, per germline. The CDR3 contains 15 residues. In DNA, the CDR3 is TGCGCCAGCAGCCCTTTATGGACTTATCCCAATGAGCAGTTCTTC. It is translated as CASSPLWTYPNEQFF.

The rearrangement uses TRBV6-6 and TRBJ1-4, with 10 positions matching TRBD1. J was trimmed by 6 bases and V by 10 bases; bases with no gene match: 8. There are 14 residues in the CDR3. CDR1 and CDR2 from the germline V gene are MNHNY and SVGAGI (reference sequence). The chain's CDR3 is CATRGGTGDEKLFF. CDR3 nucleotides: TGTGCCACCAGGGGTGGGACAGGGGATGAAAAACTGTTTTTT.

V usage is TRBV7-2 and J usage is TRBJ1-4; the D gene is possibly TRBD1 (5 bases). The CDR3 length is 13 residues. In germline, CDR1 is SGHTA, CDR2 FQGNSA. V lost 5 bases and J 7 bases, leaving 11 bases between the germline ends. The CDR3 nucleotides read TGTGCCAGCAGCCGAGGACACCCTGAAAAACTGTTTTTT. Its protein is CASSRGHPEKLFF.

The rearrangement uses TRBV9 and TRBJ2-3; D remains unclear. This CDR3 contains 16 residues. CDR1 and CDR2 (germline): SGDLS, YYNGEE. Between the trimmed V and J ends, which lost 0 bases and 3 bases, there was a span of 14 bases. CDR3 coding DNA: TGTGCCAGCAGCGTAGGAACAGTCCTTGGGACAGATACGCAGTATTTT. Amino acids: CASSVGTVLGTDTQYF.

This sequence joins TRBV5-4 and TRBJ1-2; D unclear. This CDR3 region has 16 residues. Germline assignment: CDR1 SGHNT and CDR2 YYREEE (reference sequence). Trimming removed 0 bases at V and 2 bases at J, with 14 bases between. The DNA of the CDR3 is TGTGCCAGCAGCTTGGCGCGGTTGCGCCCGAACTATGGCTACACCTTC. Protein: CASSLARLRPNYGYTF.

The chain has TRBV5-5 and TRBJ2-7; tentative D call: TRBD2 (6 bases). The CDR3 runs 15 residues. The germline V gene encodes CDR1 SGHKS and CDR2 YYEKEE (reference sequence). V shed 4 bases and J shed 2 bases, with 16 bases lying between them. The CDR3: CASSAEGTLTYEQYF. The CDR3 DNA sequence: TGTGCCAGCAGCGCGGAGGGGACTTTAACCTACGAGCAGTACTTC.

As to this clone: The junction does not match germline at one end; this may be a read error. The V and J genes are TRBV6-5 and TRBJ1-2; possibly TRBD1 for D (6 bases). CDR3 length: 15 residues. Per the germline V gene, CDR1 is MNHEY and CDR2 is SVGAGI. CDR3 nucleotides: TGTGCCAGCAGCAATCCACCCCCGCACAGGGCCGAGCTCTCCTTC. This codes for CASSNPPPHRAELSF.

The chain carries TRBV2 and TRBJ1-1; D call uncertain. The germline CDR1 and CDR2 sequences are SNHLY and FYNNEI. The CDR3 runs to 12 residues. Trimming removed 2 bases at V and 1 base at J, with 2 bases between. CDR3 loop: CASSEQNTEAFF. The CDR3 DNA follows: TGTGCCAGCAGTGAACAGAACACTGAAGCTTTCTTT.

The chain has TRBV5-4 and TRBJ2-1; 7 bases align to TRBD1. Germline V gene sequence: CDR1 SGHNT, CDR2 YYREEE (reference sequence). The CDR3 contains 15 residues. V was pared by 1 base and J by 5 bases, with 6 bases of the junction left unmatched. CDR3 DNA: TGTGCCAGCAGCTTGCCAGGGGGTGGAAACAATGAGCAGTTCTTC. The encoded protein is CASSLPGGGNNEQFF. Drawing the rest from reference TRBV5-4 and TRBJ2-1, the complete variable domain is ETGVTQSPTHLIKTRGQQVTLRCSSQSGHNTVSWYQQALGQGPQFIFQYYREEENGRGNFPPRFSGLQFPNYSSELNVNALELDDSALYLCASSLPGGGNNEQFFGPGTRLTVL.